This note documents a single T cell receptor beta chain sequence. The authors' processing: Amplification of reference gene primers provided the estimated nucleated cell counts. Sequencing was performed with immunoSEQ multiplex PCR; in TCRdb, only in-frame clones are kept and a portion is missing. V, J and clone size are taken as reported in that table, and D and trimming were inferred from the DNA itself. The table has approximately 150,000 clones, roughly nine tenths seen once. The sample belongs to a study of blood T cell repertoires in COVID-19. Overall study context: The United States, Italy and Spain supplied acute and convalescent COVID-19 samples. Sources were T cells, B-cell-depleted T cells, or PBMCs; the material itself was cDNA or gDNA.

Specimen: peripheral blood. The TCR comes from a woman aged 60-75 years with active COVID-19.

CDR3 in amino acids: CASSPPIPGQVLHF. The CDR3 DNA follows: TGTGCCAGCTCACCACCTATACCGGGACAAGTCCTCCACTTT. J is TRBJ1-6 and V is TRBV18, with D possibly matching TRBD1 (6 bases). Trimming removed 0 bases from V and 15 bases from J, with 15 bases in between. The CDR3 has 14 amino acids. Germline V CDR1 and CDR2: KGHSH, LQKENI.